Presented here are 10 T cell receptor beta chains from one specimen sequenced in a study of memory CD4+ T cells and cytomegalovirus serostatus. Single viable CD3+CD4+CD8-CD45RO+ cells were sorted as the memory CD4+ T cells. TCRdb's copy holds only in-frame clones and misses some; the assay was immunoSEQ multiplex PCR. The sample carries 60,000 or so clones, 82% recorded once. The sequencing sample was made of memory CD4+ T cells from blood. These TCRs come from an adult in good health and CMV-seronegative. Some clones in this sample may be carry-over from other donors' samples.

DNA of the CDR3: TGTGCCAGCAGCGTGGGGGGGGCCTACGAGCAGTACTTC. This translates into CASSVGGAYEQYF. This sequence joins TRBV5-4 and TRBJ2-7, with TRBD2 matching 7 bases. J gave up 2 bases and V 4 bases, and 3 bases lay outside the gene matches. The CDR3 is 13 amino acids. Germline V CDR1 and CDR2: SGHNT, YYREEE (reference sequence).

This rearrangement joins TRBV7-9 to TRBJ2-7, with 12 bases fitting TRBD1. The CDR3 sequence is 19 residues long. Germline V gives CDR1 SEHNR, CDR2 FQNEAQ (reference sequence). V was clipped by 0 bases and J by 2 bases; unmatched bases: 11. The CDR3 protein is CASSLAGTGGAGRAYEQYF. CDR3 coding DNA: TGTGCCAGCAGCTTAGCCGGGACAGGGGGCGCGGGTAGGGCCTACGAGCAGTACTTC. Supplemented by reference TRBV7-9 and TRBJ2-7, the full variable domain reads DTGVSQNPRHKITKRGQNVTFRCDPISEHNRLYWYRQTLGQGPEFLTYFQNEAQLEKSRLLSDRFSAERPKGSFSTLEIQRTEQGDSAMYLCASSLAGTGGAGRAYEQYFGPGTRLTVT.

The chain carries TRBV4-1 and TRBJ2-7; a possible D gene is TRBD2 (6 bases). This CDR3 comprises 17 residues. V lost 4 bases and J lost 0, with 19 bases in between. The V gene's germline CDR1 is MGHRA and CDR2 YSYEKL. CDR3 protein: CASSPAAGLYNSYEQYF. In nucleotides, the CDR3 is TGCGCCAGCAGCCCGGCGGCGGGGCTATACAACTCCTACGAGCAGTACTTC.

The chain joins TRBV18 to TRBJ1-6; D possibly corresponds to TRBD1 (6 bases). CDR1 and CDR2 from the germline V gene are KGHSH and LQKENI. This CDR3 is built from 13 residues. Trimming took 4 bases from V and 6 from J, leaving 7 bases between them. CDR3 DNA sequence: TGTGCCAGCTCACGGGACACTAATTCACCCCTCCACTTT. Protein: CASSRDTNSPLHF. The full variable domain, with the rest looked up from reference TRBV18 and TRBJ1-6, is NAGVMQNPRHLVRRRGQEARLRCSPMKGHSHVYWYRQLPEEGLKFMVYLQKENIIDESGMPKERFSAEFPKEGPSILRIQQVVRGDSAAYFCASSRDTNSPLHFGNGTRLTVT.

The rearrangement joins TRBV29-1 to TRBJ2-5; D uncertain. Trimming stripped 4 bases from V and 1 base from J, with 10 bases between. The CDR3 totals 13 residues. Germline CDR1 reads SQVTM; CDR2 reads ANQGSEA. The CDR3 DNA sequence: TGCAGCGTTGTGGGAAGGACCCAAGAGACCCAGTACTTC. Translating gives CSVVGRTQETQYF.

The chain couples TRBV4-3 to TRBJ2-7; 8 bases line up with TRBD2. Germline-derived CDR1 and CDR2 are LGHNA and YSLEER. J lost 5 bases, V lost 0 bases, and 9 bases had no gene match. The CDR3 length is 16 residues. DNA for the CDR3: TGCGCCAGCAGCCAAGATCTGCAGCGGGAGTGGGACGAGCAGTACTTC. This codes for CASSQDLQREWDEQYF.

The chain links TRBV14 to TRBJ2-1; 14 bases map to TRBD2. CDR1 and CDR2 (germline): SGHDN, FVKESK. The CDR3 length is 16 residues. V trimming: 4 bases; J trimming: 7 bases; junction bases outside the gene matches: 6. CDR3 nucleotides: TGTGCCAGCAGCCGGGCCGGGACTAGCGGGAGTAATGAGCAGTTCTTC. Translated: CASSRAGTSGSNEQFF.

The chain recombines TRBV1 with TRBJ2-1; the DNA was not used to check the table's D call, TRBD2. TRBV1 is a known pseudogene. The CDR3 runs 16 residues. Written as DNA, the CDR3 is TGCACCAGCAGCCCCCGAGGGCAGAAACGATACAATGAGCAGTTCTTC. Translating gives CTSSPRGQKRYNEQFF.

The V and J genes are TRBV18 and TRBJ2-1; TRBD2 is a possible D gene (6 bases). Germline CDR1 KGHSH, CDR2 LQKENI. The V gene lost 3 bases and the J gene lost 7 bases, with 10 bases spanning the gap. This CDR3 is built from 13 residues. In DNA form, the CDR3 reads TGTGCCAGCTCACCCCCCGGGAGAAATGAGCAGTTCTTC. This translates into CASSPPGRNEQFF.

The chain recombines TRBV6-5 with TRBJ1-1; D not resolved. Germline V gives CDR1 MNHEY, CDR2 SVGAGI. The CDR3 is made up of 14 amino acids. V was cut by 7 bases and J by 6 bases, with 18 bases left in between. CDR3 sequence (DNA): TGTGCCAGCACCATGGACGGGTCGAGAGCTGAAGCTTTCTTT. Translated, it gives CASTMDGSRAEAFF.